The T cell receptor (beta chain) under discussion was sequenced for a study of blood T cell repertoires in COVID-19. V was pared by 5 bases and J by 1 base, with 17 bases between. The V gene's germline CDR1 is MDHEN and CDR2 SYDVKM. CDR3 length: 17 amino acids. Source study methods: Amplification with reference gene primers provided the estimates of nucleated cell counts. Only in-frame clones appear in the TCRdb table, and some are missing; sequencing was by immunoSEQ multiplex PCR. For V, J and clone size, that table is used; D and trimming come from the DNA. The sample records just over 90,000 clones, just under 80% being singletons.

The source is a human donor in a cohort sampled during active COVID-19. The source material was peripheral blood. This chain uses TRBV28 with TRBJ1-4; no clear D. The CDR3 sequence is CASSTPPVRVTNEKLFF. The CDR3 DNA reads as TGTGCCAGCAGTACCCCCCCAGTACGGGTAACTAATGAAAAACTGTTTTTT. The entire variable domain, with the rest obtained from reference TRBV28 and TRBJ1-4, is as follows: DVKVTQSSRYLVKRTGEKVFLECVQDMDHENMFWYRQDPGLGLRLIYFSYDVKMKEKGDIPEGYSVSREKKERFSLILESASTNQTSMYLCASSTPPVRVTNEKLFFGSGTQLSVL.